Listed here are 8 T cell receptor beta chains from one sample, sequenced in a study of T-cell reconstitution after alpha-beta-depleted transplantation in children. Broader study findings: The main origin of T-cell counts and diversity one year after transplant was newly produced T cells.

What these receptors recognize is not known. Library preparation (for TCRbeta) was performed with unique molecular identifiers. TCRdb recomputed calls from the PCR reads with MiXCR, one row per CDR3 protein. This table has hundreds of thousands of distinct CDR3 sequences, over 7.5% appearing once. Sequences were derived from peripheral blood, sampled 360 days after TCRalphabeta/CD19-depleted stem cell transplant. Receptor source: a female patient aged 2-15 years who had a stem cell transplant for Fanconi anemia, so the T cells may come from the graft donor.

This clonotype was seen ten or more times. This sequence joins TRBV5-1 and TRBJ2-1; maybe TRBD1 (6 bases). V was cut by 2 bases and J by 5 bases, with 20 bases left in between. Germline loops: CDR1 SGHRS, CDR2 YFSETQ. The CDR3 is made up of 17 amino acids. The CDR3 here is CASSLANNYRVHNEQFF. CDR3 DNA sequence: TGCGCCAGCAGCTTAGCCAATAATTACAGGGTCCACAATGAGCAGTTCTTC. The complete variable domain, with remaining parts taken from reference TRBV5-1 and TRBJ2-1, reads KAGVTQTPRYLIKTRGQQVTLSCSPISGHRSVSWYQQTPGQGLQFLFEYFSETQRNKGNFPGRFSGRQFSNSRSEMNVSTLELGDSALYLCASSLANNYRVHNEQFFGPGTRLTVL.

This clonotype was detected many times. The CDR3 region is CAINDSPTDTQYF. In DNA, the CDR3 is TGTGCCATCAACGATAGCCCCACAGATACGCAGTATTTT. The chain is built from TRBV10-3 and TRBJ2-3, with D unclear. The CDR3 consists of 13 residues. CDR1 is ENHRY, CDR2 SYGVKD, per germline. V shed 7 bases and J shed 2 bases, with 10 bases lying between them.

This chain connects TRBV27 to TRBJ2-7; no reliable D call. Trimming took off 3 bases at V and 4 bases at J, with 10 bases between the two ends. This CDR3 comprises 13 residues. From germline, CDR1 is MNHEY and CDR2 SMNVEV (reference sequence). CDR3 nucleotide sequence: TGTGCCAGCAGTTTTGGACCTCTTTACGAGCAGTACTTC. Encoded protein: CASSFGPLYEQYF.

This clonotype came up many times. J is TRBJ2-3 and V is TRBV3-1; 7 positions match TRBD2. The ends lost 1 base at V and 2 bases at J; junction bases unmatched: 18. The germline gives CDR1 LGHDT, CDR2 YNNKEL (reference sequence). This CDR3 has 20 residues. The CDR3 spells CASSQAVGRFREGTTDTQYF. The CDR3 DNA sequence: TGTGCCAGCAGCCAAGCGGTTGGGAGATTCAGGGAGGGAACCACAGATACGCAGTATTTT.

The chain uses TRBV7-3 and TRBJ2-1, with no clear D. V was shortened by 5 bases and J by 3 bases, with 14 bases between the two germline ends. The CDR3 runs 15 residues. Germline CDR1 reads SGHTA; CDR2 reads FQGTGA. This CDR3 reads CASSTLSPGYNEQFF. The CDR3 coding sequence is TGTGCCAGCAGCACCCTTAGCCCCGGCTACAATGAGCAGTTCTTC. The whole variable domain, filled in from reference TRBV7-3 and TRBJ2-1, reads GAGVSQTPSNKVTEKGKYVELRCDPISGHTALYWYRQSLGQGPEFLIYFQGTGAADDSGLPNDRFFAVRPEGSVSTLKIQRTERGDSAVYLCASSTLSPGYNEQFFGPGTRLTVL.

This clonotype was recorded at least ten times. V gene TRBV6-2 or TRBV6-3 combines with J gene TRBJ2-7; TRBD2 matches at 8 bases. This CDR3 is 15 amino acids long. Trimming at V came to 2 bases and at J to 0 bases, leaving 3 bases not matched to a gene. Germline V gives CDR1 MNHEY, CDR2 SVGEGT. The CDR3, as DNA: TGTGCCAGCAGTTACGCCGGGGGGGGCTCCTACGAGCAGTACGTC. It specifies CASSYAGGGSYEQYV.

As concerns this clonotype: Given a much more abundant clone one base away, this may be a read error. This sequence joins TRBV7-9 and TRBJ2-3; 7 bases line up with TRBD2. The CDR3 totals 15 residues. CDR1 is SEHNR, CDR2 FQNEAQ, per germline (reference sequence). Trimming at V came to 5 bases and at J to 0 bases, leaving 5 bases not matched to a gene. The CDR3 loop is CASSAAGLSTDTQYF. The CDR3, as DNA: TGTGCCAGCAGCGCAGCGGGACTTAGCACAGATACGCAGTATTTT.

In its sample, this clonotype was seen many times. This chain links TRBV20-1 with TRBJ2-3; D remains unclear. The V end was cut by 6 bases, the J end by 1 base, with 14 bases between. The CDR3 consists of 14 residues. The germline CDR1 and CDR2 sequences are DFQATT and SNEGSKA (reference sequence). CDR3 nucleotide sequence: TGCAGTGCCCCCCCGGCAAGCGGCACAGATACGCAGTATTTT. Protein: CSAPPASGTDTQYF.